Shown below are 5 T cell receptor beta chains from a single sample sequenced in a study of cytomegalovirus exposure and HLA in healthy donors. The PCR used 60 Vbeta and 13 Jbeta primers. Profiling relied on immunoSEQ multiplex PCR, and the TCRdb table lists in-frame clones only, not all of them. Of some 150,000 clones detected, approximately 79% appear once; the ten largest clones hold approximately 6.9%. The material sequenced was PBMCs. These receptor sequences come from a woman aged 40 to 50 in good health and CMV-seropositive.

The chain couples TRBV5-1 to TRBJ1-1, with TRBD1 matching 10 bases. Germline assignment: CDR1 SGHRS and CDR2 YFSETQ. The CDR3 loop spans 15 amino acids. Unmatched junction bases numbered 7, after V lost 4 bases and J lost 4 bases. The CDR3 DNA sequence: TGCGCCAGCAGCCTAAGACAGGGGGCGCCCACTGAAGCTTTCTTT. Translated: CASSLRQGAPTEAFF.

As for this clone: A junction boundary mismatches the germline segment, possibly from a read error. V gene TRBV10-3 combines with J gene TRBJ2-5, with D unclear. CDR1 is ENHRY, CDR2 SYGVKD, per germline. The CDR3 has 13 amino acids. The DNA of the CDR3 is TGTGCCATCGGTGAGTCATCGGGAGAGACCCAGTACTTC. Encoded protein: CAIGESSGETQYF.

The rearrangement joins TRBV4-2 to TRBJ2-2; a possible D gene is TRBD2 (6 bases). The CDR3 covers 15 residues. Germline V CDR1 and CDR2: LGHNA, YNFKEQ. V lost 4 bases and J lost 4, with 13 bases in between. DNA for the CDR3: TGTGCCAGCAGCCGGACTATGGGAGGCACCGGGGAGCTGTTTTTT. As protein: CASSRTMGGTGELFF.

This clone has more than one count but fewer than ten. The chain is built from TRBV5-4 and TRBJ2-5, with a tentative D call TRBD2 (6 bases). Germline V gene data show CDR1 as SGHNT and CDR2 as YYREEE (reference sequence). V was clipped by 4 bases and J by 5 bases, with 12 bases between them. The CDR3 totals 13 residues. The CDR3, as DNA: TGTGCCAGCAGCAAGACTAGTTTGGAGACCCAGTACTTC. Protein: CASSKTSLETQYF.

The chain carries TRBV7-6 and TRBJ2-7; perhaps TRBD1 as D (6 bases). The V gene lost 1 base and the J gene lost 2 bases, with 9 bases spanning the gap. The CDR3 is made up of 14 amino acids. Germline-derived CDR1 and CDR2 are SGHVS and FNYEAQ. The CDR3 nucleotides are TGTGCCAGCAGCTTAGTTTCAGGGGCCTACGAGCAGTACTTC. It yields the protein CASSLVSGAYEQYF.